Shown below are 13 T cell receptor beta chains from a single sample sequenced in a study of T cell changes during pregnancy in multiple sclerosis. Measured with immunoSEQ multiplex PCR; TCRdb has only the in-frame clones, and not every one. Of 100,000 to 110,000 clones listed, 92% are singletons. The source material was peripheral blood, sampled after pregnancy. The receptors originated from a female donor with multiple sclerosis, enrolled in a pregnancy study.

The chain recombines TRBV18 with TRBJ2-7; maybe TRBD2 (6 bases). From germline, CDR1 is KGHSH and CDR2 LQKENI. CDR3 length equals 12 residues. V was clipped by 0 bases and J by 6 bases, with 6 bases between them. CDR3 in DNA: TGTGCCAGCTCACCACCGGGGGGCGAGCAGTACTTC. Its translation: CASSPPGGEQYF.

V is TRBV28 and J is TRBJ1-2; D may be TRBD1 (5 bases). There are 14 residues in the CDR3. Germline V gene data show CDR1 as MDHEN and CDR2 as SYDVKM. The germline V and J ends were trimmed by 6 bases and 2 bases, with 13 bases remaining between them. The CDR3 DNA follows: TGTGCCAGCAGCCCCGGGGGGAAGAACTATGGCTACACCTTC. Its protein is CASSPGGKNYGYTF.

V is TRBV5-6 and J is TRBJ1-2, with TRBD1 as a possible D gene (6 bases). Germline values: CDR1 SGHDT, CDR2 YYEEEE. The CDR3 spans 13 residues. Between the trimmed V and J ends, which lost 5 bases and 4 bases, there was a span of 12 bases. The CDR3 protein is CASSPGTTYGYTF. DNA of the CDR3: TGTGCCAGCAGTCCCGGGACAACCTATGGCTACACCTTC.

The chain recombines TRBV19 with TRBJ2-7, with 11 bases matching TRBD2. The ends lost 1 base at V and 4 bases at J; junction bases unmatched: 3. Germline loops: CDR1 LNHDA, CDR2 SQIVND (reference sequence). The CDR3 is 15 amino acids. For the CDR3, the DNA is TGTGCCAGTAGTATAGCTACTAGCGGGAGTTACGAGCAGTACTTC. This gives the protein CASSIATSGSYEQYF. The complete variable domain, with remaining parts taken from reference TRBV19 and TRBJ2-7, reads DGGITQSPKYLFRKEGQNVTLSCEQNLNHDAMYWYRQDPGQGLRLIYYSQIVNDFQKGDIAEGYSVSREKKESFPLTVTSAQKNPTAFYLCASSIATSGSYEQYFGPGTRLTVT.

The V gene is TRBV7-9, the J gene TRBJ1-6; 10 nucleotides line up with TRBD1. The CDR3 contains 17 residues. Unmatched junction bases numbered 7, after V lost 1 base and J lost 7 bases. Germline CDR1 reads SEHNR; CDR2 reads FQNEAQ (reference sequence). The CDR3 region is CASSLVLSGQGNSPLHF. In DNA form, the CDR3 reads TGTGCCAGCAGCTTAGTTCTATCGGGACAGGGGAATTCACCCCTCCACTTT.

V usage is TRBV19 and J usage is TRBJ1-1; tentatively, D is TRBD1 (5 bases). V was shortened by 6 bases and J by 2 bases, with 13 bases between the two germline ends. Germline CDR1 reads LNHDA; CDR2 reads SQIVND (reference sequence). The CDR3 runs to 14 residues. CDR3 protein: CASSAQDPNTEAFF. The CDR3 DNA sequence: TGTGCCAGTAGCGCACAGGACCCTAACACTGAAGCTTTCTTT.

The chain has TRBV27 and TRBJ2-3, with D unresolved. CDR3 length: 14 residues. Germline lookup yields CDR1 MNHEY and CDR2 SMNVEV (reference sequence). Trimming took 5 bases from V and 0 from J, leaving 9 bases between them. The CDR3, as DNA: TGTGCCAGCAGTCCTCTTACTAGCACAGATACGCAGTATTTT. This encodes CASSPLTSTDTQYF.

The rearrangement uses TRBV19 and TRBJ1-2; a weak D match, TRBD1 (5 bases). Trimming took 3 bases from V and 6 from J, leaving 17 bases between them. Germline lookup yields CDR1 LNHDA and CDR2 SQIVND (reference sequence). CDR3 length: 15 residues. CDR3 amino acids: CASSIFHWTMDGYTF. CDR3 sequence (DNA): TGTGCCAGTAGTATTTTCCATTGGACAATGGATGGCTACACCTTC.

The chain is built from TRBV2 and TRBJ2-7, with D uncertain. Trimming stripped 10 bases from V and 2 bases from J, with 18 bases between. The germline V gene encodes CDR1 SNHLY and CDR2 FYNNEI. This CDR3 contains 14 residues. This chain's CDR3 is CATSSEAVTYEQYF. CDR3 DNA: TGTGCCACCTCCTCCGAGGCGGTAACCTACGAGCAGTACTTC.

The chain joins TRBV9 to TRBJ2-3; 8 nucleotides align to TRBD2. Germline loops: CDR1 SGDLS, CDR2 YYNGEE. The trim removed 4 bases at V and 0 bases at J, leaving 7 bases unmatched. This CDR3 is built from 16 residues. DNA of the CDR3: TGTGCCAGCAGCCCCCGGACTAGCTTTAGCACAGATACGCAGTATTTT. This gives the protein CASSPRTSFSTDTQYF.

The CDR3 sequence: CASSYGLEGLADTQYF. CDR3 nucleotides: TGTGCCAGCAGTTACGGACTAGAGGGGCTCGCAGATACGCAGTATTTT. The chain is built from TRBV6-5 and TRBJ2-3; 7 nucleotides line up with TRBD2. Per the germline V gene, CDR1 is MNHEY and CDR2 is SVGAGI. V shed 2 bases and J 4 bases; nucleotides not matched to a gene: 9. The CDR3 consists of 16 residues.

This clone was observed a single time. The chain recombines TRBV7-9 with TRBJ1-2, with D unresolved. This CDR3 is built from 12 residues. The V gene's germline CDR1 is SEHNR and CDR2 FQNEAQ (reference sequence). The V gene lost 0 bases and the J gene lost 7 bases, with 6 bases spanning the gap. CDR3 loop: CASSLAPSGYTF. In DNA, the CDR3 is TGTGCCAGCAGCTTAGCCCCGAGTGGCTACACCTTC. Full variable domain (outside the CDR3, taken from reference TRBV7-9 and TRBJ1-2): DTGVSQNPRHKITKRGQNVTFRCDPISEHNRLYWYRQTLGQGPEFLTYFQNEAQLEKSRLLSDRFSAERPKGSFSTLEIQRTEQGDSAMYLCASSLAPSGYTFGSGTRLTVV.

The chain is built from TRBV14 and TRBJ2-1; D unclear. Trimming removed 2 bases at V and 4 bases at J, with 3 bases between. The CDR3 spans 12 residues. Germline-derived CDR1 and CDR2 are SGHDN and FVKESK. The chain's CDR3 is CASSQQYNEQFF. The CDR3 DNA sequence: TGTGCCAGCAGCCAACAGTACAATGAGCAGTTCTTC.